These T cell receptor beta chains were read from a single sample in a study of neoadjuvant anti-PD-1 for oral cavity cancer. Sequenced by immunoSEQ multiplex PCR; TCRdb stores in-frame clones only, minus some. The data show approximately 7,000 clones, with around 45% seen just once and approximately 26% held by the top ten. The sample here was tumor tissue, taken before nivolumab (anti-PD-1) treatment. The receptors here all came from a person aged 35 to 85 with oral cavity squamous cell carcinoma. The conserved cysteine and the conserved F or W are not part of the CDR3 here.

length,J,V,CDR3
13,TRBJ1-3,TRBV9,ASSVGVTSGNTIY
15,TRBJ2-5,TRBV4-3,ASSQDRGWTTHETQY
15,TRBJ1-3,TRBV7-3,ASSLTVAAGIGNTIY
9,TRBJ2-7,TRBV6-1,ASRLRYEQY
12,TRBJ1-1,TRBV10-2,ASSELGANTEAF
12,TRBJ2-1,TRBV6-5,ASSYRGADNEQF
14,TRBJ2-1,TRBV7-9,ASSFRLGLTFNEQF
12,TRBJ1-5,TRBV5-5,ASSLLGGNQPQH
12,TRBJ2-3,TRBV6-1,ASSDLYPWDTQY
13,TRBJ1-2,TRBV19,ASSDPLTGAYGYT
11,TRBJ1-1,TRBV19,ASSHGGRTEAF
13,TRBJ2-1,TRBV5-6,ASSIQGGSYNEQF
13,TRBJ2-2,TRBV5-6,ASSDSRRVTGELF
11,TRBJ1-1,TRBV14,ASSQTRVTEAF
11,TRBJ2-2,TRBV6-5,ASRAGYAGELF
13,TRBJ2-7,TRBV5-1,ASSDPTGAIYEQY